The 32 T cell receptor beta chains in this list originate from one sample, sequenced in a study of cytotoxic CD8 clonotypes in ibrutinib-treated CLL. Some clones are missing from TCRdb's copy, which holds only in-frame ones; the method was immunoSEQ multiplex PCR. Of approximately 210,000 clones in the sample, over 60% are singletons; the top ten hold roughly 13%. This material consisted of PBMCs, taken after 24 months of ibrutinib treatment. Receptor source: a human donor with chronic lymphocytic leukemia.

The chain combines TRBV30 with TRBJ2-2; maybe TRBD2 (5 bases). This CDR3 comprises 16 residues. V lost 3 bases and J 3 bases, leaving 17 bases between the germline ends. Germline CDR1 and CDR2: GTSNPN and SVGIG (reference sequence). CDR3 bases: TGTGCCTGGAGGGGGAGCCGGTTTGGGGACACCGGGGAGCTGTTTTTT. Translation: CAWRGSRFGDTGELFF.

This chain joins TRBV29-1 and TRBJ2-7, with D maybe TRBD1 (5 bases). Per the germline V gene, CDR1 is SQVTM and CDR2 is ANQGSEA. CDR3 size: 13 residues. The germline V and J ends were trimmed by 0 bases and 3 bases, with 9 bases remaining between them. CDR3 bases: TGCAGCGTTGAAGAAGCAGGGAACTACGAGCAGTACTTC. Translated, it gives CSVEEAGNYEQYF.

The CDR3 is CASSVSWTRRETQYF. In DNA, the CDR3 is TGTGCCAGCAGCGTCTCCTGGACTAGGAGGGAGACCCAGTACTTC. This chain uses TRBV9 with TRBJ2-5; 7 bases are shared with TRBD2. In germline, CDR1 is SGDLS, CDR2 YYNGEE. The CDR3 is 15 amino acids. After removal of 2 bases from V and 5 bases from J, the junction contained 9 bases not matched to a gene.

This clone came up once. This CDR3 is CASKVDGNTDTQYF. The CDR3 bases are TGCGCCAGCAAGGTAGACGGGAACACAGATACGCAGTATTTT. The chain carries TRBV5-1 and TRBJ2-3; the D gene is possibly TRBD2 (5 bases). The V end lost 6 bases, the J end lost 2 bases, and 13 bases lay between the germline ends. Germline lookup yields CDR1 SGHRS and CDR2 YFSETQ. CDR3 length: 14 amino acids.

The chain recombines TRBV30 with TRBJ2-1, with TRBD2 identical over 14 bases. The CDR3 spans 14 residues. With V trimmed by 3 bases and J by 7 bases, 2 bases remained unmatched. Germline V gives CDR1 GTSNPN, CDR2 SVGIG (reference sequence). As DNA, the CDR3 is TGTGCCTGGAGCCGACTAGCGGGGGGGAATGAGCAGTTCTTC. Encoded protein: CAWSRLAGGNEQFF.

The gene calls are TRBV28 and TRBJ2-1; 8 bases align to TRBD2. Losses at the gene ends were 5 bases for V and 15 bases for J; bases not matched to a gene: 6. This CDR3 comprises 11 residues. The V gene's germline CDR1 is MDHEN and CDR2 SYDVKM. CDR3 loop: CASSDGTRRFF. CDR3 nucleotides: TGTGCCAGCAGTGACGGGACTAGAAGGTTCTTC.

The chain joins TRBV4-1 to TRBJ1-1, with D hard to call. From germline, CDR1 is MGHRA and CDR2 YSYEKL. The CDR3 contains 14 residues. The V end lost 7 bases, the J end lost 1 base, and 13 bases lay between the germline ends. This chain's CDR3 is CASKPATENTEAFF. Here the CDR3 DNA reads TGCGCCAGCAAGCCCGCAACTGAGAACACTGAAGCTTTCTTT.

The chain is built from TRBV30 and TRBJ1-4; tentative D call: TRBD1 (5 bases). The V gene lost 8 bases and the J gene lost 11 bases, with 21 bases spanning the gap. CDR1 and CDR2 from the germline V gene are GTSNPN and SVGIG (reference sequence). The CDR3 has 13 amino acids. This chain's CDR3 is CATMTRGEGKLFF. The CDR3 DNA follows: TGTGCCACCATGACAAGGGGTGAGGGGAAACTGTTTTTT.

The chain carries TRBV30 and TRBJ1-1; perhaps TRBD1 as D (6 bases). This CDR3 is 13 amino acids long. Trimming took off 5 bases at V and 3 bases at J, with 13 bases between the two ends. The germline V gene encodes CDR1 GTSNPN and CDR2 SVGIG (reference sequence). The CDR3, as DNA: TGTGCCTGGGGGGTATACAGGGACACTGAAGCTTTCTTT. Amino acid sequence: CAWGVYRDTEAFF.

The chain links TRBV18 to TRBJ2-5, with 9 nucleotides matching TRBD2. J gave up 1 base and V 1 base, and 13 bases lay outside the gene matches. CDR1 is KGHSH and CDR2 is LQKENI in the germline V gene. The length of the CDR3 is 19 residues. CDR3 region: CASSPQRGMDSGSQETQYF. The CDR3 region has the DNA TGTGCCAGCTCACCACAACGGGGAATGGATAGCGGGAGCCAAGAGACCCAGTACTTC. The full variable domain, in which reference TRBV18 and TRBJ2-5 provide the parts outside the CDR3, is NAGVMQNPRHLVRRRGQEARLRCSPMKGHSHVYWYRQLPEEGLKFMVYLQKENIIDESGMPKERFSAEFPKEGPSILRIQQVVRGDSAAYFCASSPQRGMDSGSQETQYFGPGTRLLVL.

A single count supports this clone. This chain links TRBV7-4 with TRBJ2-7, with D uncertain. Trimming removed 5 bases from V and 5 bases from J, with 13 bases in between. The CDR3 is made up of 13 amino acids. Germline V gives CDR1 SGHVT, CDR2 SQSDAQ. CDR3 region: CASSQSAHDEQYF. The CDR3, as DNA: TGTGCCAGCAGCCAATCAGCCCACGACGAGCAGTACTTC.

The chain couples TRBV6-1 to TRBJ2-4, with TRBD2 matching 7 bases. V dropped 4 bases and J dropped 2; count of bases not matched to a gene: 5. Germline V CDR1 and CDR2: MNHNS, SASEGT. The CDR3 has 15 amino acids. The CDR3 sequence: CASSGGGITKNIQYF. As DNA, the CDR3 is TGTGCCAGCAGTGGGGGGGGAATTACCAAAAACATTCAGTACTTC.

This chain joins TRBV7-9 and TRBJ2-7, with 8 bases aligning to TRBD2. The CDR3 is 16 residues long. J gave up 1 base and V 1 base, and 6 bases lay outside the gene matches. Germline V gene lookup returns CDR1 SEHNR and CDR2 FQNEAQ (reference sequence). The DNA of the CDR3 is TGTGCCAGCAGCTTAGGGCGGGGACTAGTTTCCTACGAGCAGTACTTC. It encodes CASSLGRGLVSYEQYF.

The chain uses TRBV7-7 and TRBJ2-7, with D perhaps TRBD1 or TRBD2 (5 bases each). V shed 3 bases and J shed 3 bases, with 9 bases lying between them. Germline loops: CDR1 SSHAT, CDR2 FNYEAQ (reference sequence). This CDR3 region has 13 residues. The CDR3 coding sequence is TGTGCCAGCAGCTTGGGGGACGGCTACGAGCAGTACTTC. This gives the protein CASSLGDGYEQYF. The whole variable domain, filled in from reference TRBV7-7 and TRBJ2-7, reads GAGVSQSPRYKVTKRGQDVTLRCDPISSHATLYWYQQALGQGPEFLTYFNYEAQPDKSGLPSDRFSAERPEGSISTLTIQRTEQRDSAMYRCASSLGDGYEQYFGPGTRLTVT.

This clone appeared once. As DNA, the CDR3 is TGTGCCAGTAGTAATCGCCCTAGCGGCACCACAGATACGCAGTATTTT. This sequence encodes CASSNRPSGTTDTQYF. This chain uses TRBV19 with TRBJ2-3; 7 bases are shared with TRBD2. Trimming took 4 bases from V and 2 from J; bases not matched to a gene: 9. The CDR3 runs to 16 residues. Germline values: CDR1 LNHDA, CDR2 SQIVND (reference sequence). Filled out from reference TRBV19 and TRBJ2-3, the complete variable domain reads DGGITQSPKYLFRKEGQNVTLSCEQNLNHDAMYWYRQDPGQGLRLIYYSQIVNDFQKGDIAEGYSVSREKKESFPLTVTSAQKNPTAFYLCASSNRPSGTTDTQYFGPGTRLTVL.

The V gene is TRBV5-6, the J gene TRBJ2-1, with 8 bases matching TRBD2. The CDR3 totals 16 residues. Trimming cost V 4 bases and J 3 bases; bases outside gene matches: 9. Germline V lookup: CDR1 SGHDT, CDR2 YYEEEE. The CDR3 region is CASSTGGVTLYNEQFF. The CDR3 DNA reads TGTGCCAGCAGCACCGGGGGGGTCACCCTCTACAATGAGCAGTTCTTC.

In nucleotides, the CDR3 is TGTGCCAGCAGCTTACTCTCGGGACTAGCGGACTCAGATACGCAGTATTTT. This codes for CASSLLSGLADSDTQYF. The chain links TRBV7-9 to TRBJ2-3; 11 nucleotides match TRBD2. V gave up 2 bases and J gave up 4 bases; unmatched junction bases: 8. The germline V gene encodes CDR1 SEHNR and CDR2 FQNEAQ (reference sequence). The CDR3 spans 17 residues.

The chain is built from TRBV2 and TRBJ2-6; TRBD1 agrees at 7 bases. V shed 6 bases and J 0 bases; nucleotides not matched to a gene: 5. This CDR3 spans 16 amino acids. Looked up from germline, CDR1 is SNHLY and CDR2 is FYNNEI. The DNA for the CDR3 is TGTGCCAGCAGCGCCCGACAGGGCTCTGGGGCCAACGTCCTGACTTTC. Its translation: CASSARQGSGANVLTF.

The chain has TRBV5-1 and TRBJ2-5, with 7 positions matching TRBD2. Per the germline V gene, CDR1 is SGHRS and CDR2 is YFSETQ. V shed 3 bases, J shed 5 bases, and the junction held 10 bases outside the gene matches. CDR3 length: 15 residues. The CDR3 loop is CASSSGLEYGETQYF. DNA of the CDR3: TGCGCCAGCAGCTCAGGACTAGAGTATGGGGAGACCCAGTACTTC.

This rearrangement joins TRBV5-1 to TRBJ2-7; 7 nucleotides line up with TRBD1. The germline V gene has CDR1 SGHRS and CDR2 YFSETQ. The CDR3 has 16 amino acids. Trimming removed 4 bases from V and 0 bases from J; junction bases left unmatched: 10. The CDR3 DNA sequence: TGCGCCAGCAGCCGAGCCCAGGACAGGAGCTCCTACGAGCAGTACTTC. It specifies CASSRAQDRSSYEQYF.

This clone has a handful of counts. The chain couples TRBV28 to TRBJ1-2; D remains ambiguous. The CDR3 length is 13 residues. The V gene lost 6 bases and the J gene lost 6 bases, with 14 bases spanning the gap. The germline CDR1 and CDR2 sequences are MDHEN and SYDVKM. Written as DNA, the CDR3 is TGTGCCAGCAGCTATCTAGGCATGGATGGCTACACCTTC. Its translation is CASSYLGMDGYTF.

V gene TRBV7-9 combines with J gene TRBJ2-7; a weak D match, TRBD1 (6 bases). Germline values: CDR1 SEHNR, CDR2 FQNEAQ (reference sequence). Trimming left V 8 bases short and J 0 bases short, with 20 bases between. The CDR3 length is 16 residues. The CDR3 coding sequence is TGTGCCAGCGGGAATCAGGGACACAATTTCTCCTACGAGCAGTACTTC. It translates to CASGNQGHNFSYEQYF.

The chain has TRBV30 and TRBJ1-2; D remains unclear. The CDR3 extends over 13 amino acids. CDR1 and CDR2 (germline): GTSNPN, SVGIG (reference sequence). Trimming took off 0 bases at V and 4 bases at J, with 9 bases between the two ends. DNA for the CDR3: TGTGCCTGGAGTGTCGCGGGCCTCTATGGCTACACCTTC. This sequence encodes CAWSVAGLYGYTF. Together with reference TRBV30 and TRBJ1-2, the CDR3 gives the full variable domain: SQTIHQWPATLVQPVGSPLSLECTVEGTSNPNLYWYRQAAGRGLQLLFYSVGIGQISSEVPQNLSASRPQDRQFILSSKKLLLSDSGFYLCAWSVAGLYGYTFGSGTRLTVV.

The V and J genes are TRBV5-6 and TRBJ2-6; D ambiguous. The length of the CDR3 is 16 residues. CDR1 is SGHDT and CDR2 is YYEEEE in the germline V gene. V lost 0 bases and J 0 bases, leaving 7 bases between the germline ends. CDR3 in amino acids: CASSLEMHSGANVLTF. CDR3 coding DNA: TGTGCCAGCAGCTTGGAGATGCACTCTGGGGCCAACGTCCTGACTTTC.

This sequence joins TRBV11-3 and TRBJ2-6, with a possible D match to TRBD2 (6 bases). V was clipped by 5 bases and J by 0 bases, with 14 bases between them. The length of the CDR3 is 17 residues. Looked up from germline, CDR1 is SGHNT and CDR2 is YENEEA. The CDR3 reads CASSPGTGASGANVLTF. CDR3 nucleotides: TGTGCCAGCAGCCCCGGGACGGGAGCCTCTGGGGCCAACGTCCTGACTTTC.

This chain joins TRBV5-6 and TRBJ1-1; D is unclear. With 3 bases removed from V and 0 bases from J, the gap between germline ends came to 12 bases. The V gene's germline CDR1 is SGHDT and CDR2 YYEEEE. The CDR3 has 15 amino acids. The CDR3 bases are TGTGCCAGCAGCTCCCTTGGGATTTTGAACACTGAAGCTTTCTTT. Protein: CASSSLGILNTEAFF.

V is TRBV4-2 and J is TRBJ2-7; D is possibly TRBD2 (6 bases). V lost 3 bases and J 3 bases, leaving 21 bases between the germline ends. There are 17 residues in the CDR3. Germline lookup yields CDR1 LGHNA and CDR2 YNFKEQ. The CDR3 is CASSHEGAGLGYYEQYF. The CDR3 nucleotides read TGTGCCAGCAGCCACGAGGGAGCGGGCCTAGGTTACTACGAGCAGTACTTC.

The chain combines TRBV27 with TRBJ2-1; no clear D. The CDR3 has 15 residues. V dropped 5 bases and J dropped 4 bases, with 15 bases sitting between them. CDR1 is MNHEY, CDR2 SMNVEV, per germline (reference sequence). The CDR3 reads CASSRIPVTYNEQFF. CDR3 bases: TGTGCCAGCAGTCGCATCCCAGTGACGTACAATGAGCAGTTCTTC.

This clone was counted a single time. The chain uses TRBV5-6 and TRBJ2-7, with D hard to call. CDR3 length: 15 residues. The V gene lost 1 base and the J gene lost 6 bases, with 17 bases spanning the gap. Germline CDR1 and CDR2: SGHDT and YYEEEE. This CDR3 is CASSLPSRYPVEQYF. In DNA, the CDR3 is TGTGCCAGCAGCTTGCCGAGTCGGTATCCGGTCGAGCAGTACTTC.

Details on this clone: This sample includes further DNA sequences coding for the same CDR3. The V gene is TRBV28, the J gene TRBJ2-7; TRBD2 agrees at 10 bases. V gave up 5 bases and J gave up 2 bases; unmatched junction bases: 3. The CDR3 runs 14 residues. CDR1 and CDR2 (germline): MDHEN, SYDVKM. This CDR3 is CASSLAGEPYEQYF. Written as DNA, the CDR3 is TGTGCCAGCAGTCTAGCGGGAGAGCCCTACGAGCAGTACTTC.

The sample holds one count of this clone. This sequence joins TRBV7-8 and TRBJ2-1; TRBD1 aligns across 10 bases. The CDR3 sequence is 15 residues long. Germline CDR1 and CDR2: SGHVS and FQNEAQ. J gave up 8 bases and V 4 bases, and 8 bases lay outside the gene matches. The CDR3 here is CASSSPDRGLDEQFF. CDR3 coding DNA: TGTGCCAGCAGCTCGCCGGACAGGGGGTTGGATGAGCAGTTCTTC.

This rearrangement joins TRBV6-1 to TRBJ1-2; D not resolved. Germline-derived CDR1 and CDR2 are MNHNS and SASEGT. This CDR3 is 14 amino acids long. The CDR3 region is CATAAEVTYYGYTF. For the CDR3, the DNA is TGTGCTACAGCGGCTGAAGTAACTTACTATGGCTACACCTTC.